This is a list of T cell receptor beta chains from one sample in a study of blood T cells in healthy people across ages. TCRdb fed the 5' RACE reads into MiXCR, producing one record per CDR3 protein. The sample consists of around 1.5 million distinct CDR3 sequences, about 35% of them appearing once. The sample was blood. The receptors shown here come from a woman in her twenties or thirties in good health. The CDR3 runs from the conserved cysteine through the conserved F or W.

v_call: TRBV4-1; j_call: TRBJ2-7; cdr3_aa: CASSPRRRPNEQYF
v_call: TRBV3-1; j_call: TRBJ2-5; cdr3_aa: CASSREAPGGETQYF
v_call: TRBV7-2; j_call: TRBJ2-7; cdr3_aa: CASSLDGRVPEQYF
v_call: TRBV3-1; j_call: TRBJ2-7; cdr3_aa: CASSQVLGRSYEQYF
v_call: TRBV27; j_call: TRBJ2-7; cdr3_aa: CASSYGQGASYEQYF
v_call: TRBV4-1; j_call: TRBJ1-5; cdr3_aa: CANSQERGLGNQPQHF
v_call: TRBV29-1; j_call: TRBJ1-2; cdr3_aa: CSVEEDSNYGYTF
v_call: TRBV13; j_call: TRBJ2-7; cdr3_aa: CASTYSTGGPHEQYF
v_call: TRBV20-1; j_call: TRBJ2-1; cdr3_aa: CSARPGGSAGEQFF
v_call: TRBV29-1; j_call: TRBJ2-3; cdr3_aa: CSVAGQGGDTQYF
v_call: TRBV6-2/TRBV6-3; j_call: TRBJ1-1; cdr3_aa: CASTDPLGTEAFF
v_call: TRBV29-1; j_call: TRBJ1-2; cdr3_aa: CCVVSVDSTNYGYTF
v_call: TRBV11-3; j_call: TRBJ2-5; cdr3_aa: CASSLGTAGGEETQYF
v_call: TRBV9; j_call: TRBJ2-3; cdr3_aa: CASSVEGAWDTQYF
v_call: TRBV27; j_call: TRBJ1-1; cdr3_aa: CASSLGIGASNTEAFF
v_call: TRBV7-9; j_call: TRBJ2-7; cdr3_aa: CASSLDSQQYF
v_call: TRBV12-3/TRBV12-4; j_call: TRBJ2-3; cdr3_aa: CASRTTLAATDTQYF
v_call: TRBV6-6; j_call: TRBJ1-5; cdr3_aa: CASSLLVGETQPQHF
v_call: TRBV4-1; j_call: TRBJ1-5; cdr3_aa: CASSQGWQGFDQPQHF
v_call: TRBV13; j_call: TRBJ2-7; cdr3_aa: CASSLTPEAYEQYF
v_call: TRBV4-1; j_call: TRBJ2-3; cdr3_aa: CASSPGGTGYTDTQYF
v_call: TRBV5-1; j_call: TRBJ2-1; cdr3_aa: CASSLEPVGNEQFF
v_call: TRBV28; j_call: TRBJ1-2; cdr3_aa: CANTDRETGYTF